The clone carrying this TCR beta chain was counted ten times or more. Time point of the sample: blood at routine non-recurrence follow-up after resection. Unsorted whole RNA of tumor, nontumor lung or frozen PBMC was sequenced. This entry belongs to a study of spatial heterogeneity in lung cancer. As for the study in general: A unique TCR and UMI combination showed up more than ten times in raw reads, on average.

TCRdb independently ran MiXCR on the 5' RACE reads; one entry per CDR3 protein. Of fewer than 60,000 distinct CDR3 sequences in the sample, under 8% are singletons; the top ten hold 35%. This CDR3 comprises 12 residues. Germline assignment: CDR1 ENHRY and CDR2 SYGVKD. The V end lost 4 bases, the J end lost 2 bases, and 6 bases lay between the germline ends. The chain is built from TRBV10-3 and TRBJ2-7; no clear D. Sequenced here: PBMCs, sampled at follow-up. The TCR comes from a female donor with early-stage non-small cell lung cancer. The CDR3 is CAISAVPYEQYF. In nucleotides, the CDR3 is TGTGCCATCAGTGCCGTTCCCTACGAGCAGTACTTC.